This TCR beta chain was recorded in a study of T cells after yellow fever vaccination. For the study at large: For low cell numbers, libraries were made with SMART-Seq v4 Ultra Low Input. Study results and caveats: When the response was secondary, it was weaker but reached its peak faster, day 5 versus 15.

CDR3 length equals 12 residues. In germline, CDR1 is SGHDT, CDR2 YYEEEE. Between the trimmed V and J ends, which lost 0 bases and 8 bases, there was a span of 7 bases. In the case of this clonotype: Its target is unknown.

In making TCR cDNA, 5'RACE template switching added a universal primer site and UMIs to it. TCRdb used MiXCR to reprocess the 5' RACE reads, holding one entry per CDR3 protein. The top ten hold 15% of the sample, which has 300,000 to 400,000 distinct CDR3 sequences, more than 5.5% seen once. The V gene is TRBV5-6, the J gene TRBJ2-3; D unclear. Sequences were derived from PBMCs, sampled 5 days after the yellow fever booster vaccination. This sequence originates from a man aged 30-40 years who received the YFV17D yellow fever vaccine. For the CDR3, the DNA is TGTGCCAGCAGCTTGGTTGAAGGTACGCAGTATTTT. Its translation is CASSLVEGTQYF.